These T cell receptor beta chains were read from a single sample in a study of cytomegalovirus exposure and HLA in healthy donors. The repertoire was sequenced with immunoSEQ multiplex PCR; TCRdb's copy has only in-frame clones and lacks some. The table shows around 250,000 clones, with about 80% occurring only once. Specimen: PBMCs. These receptors originate from a woman in her fifties or sixties in good health and CMV-seropositive. CDR3s include the opening cysteine and the closing phenylalanine or tryptophan. D genes are given only for firm matches. Clone sizes are given selectively: once, few, many, or a class where the clone is expanded.

>TRBJ1-5|TRBV9|-|-
CASSVGQGKNQPQHF
TGTGCCAGCAGCGTAGGCCAGGGGAAGAATCAGCCCCAGCATTTT
>TRBJ2-1|TRBV7-3|-|once
CASSFGENEQFF
TGTGCCAGCAGCTTCGGAGAGAATGAGCAGTTCTTC
>TRBJ2-2|TRBV2|TRBD1|few
CASSKTGGRNTGELFF
TGTGCCAGCAGCAAGACAGGGGGCCGGAACACCGGGGAGCTGTTTTTT
>TRBJ2-2|TRBV7-6|-|-
CAVTVNTGELFF
TGTGCCGTCACAGTAAACACCGGGGAGCTGTTTTTT
>TRBJ2-3|TRBV7-9|-|-
CSSSLVSDTQYF
TGTTCCAGCAGCTTAGTCTCAGATACGCAGTATTTT
>TRBJ2-7|TRBV9|-|-
CASSPTLGTAADYEQYF
TGTGCCAGCAGCCCAACCCTCGGGACTGCCGCTGACTACGAGCAGTACTTC
>TRBJ2-3|TRBV7-9|-|-
CASSLELDTQYF
TGTGCCAGCAGCTTAGAACTGGATACGCAGTATTTT
>TRBJ2-2|TRBV5-6|TRBD2|-
CASSLRRLAAEVTGELFF
TGTGCCAGCAGCTTGCGACGACTAGCGGCGGAGGTTACCGGGGAGCTGTTTTTT
>TRBJ2-3|TRBV2|-|once
CASRGGDSSTDTQYF
TGTGCCAGCAGGGGGGGTGATTCTAGCACAGATACGCAGTATTTT
>TRBJ1-2|TRBV10-3|-|-
CAISSTANYGYTF
TGTGCCATCAGCTCGACAGCTAACTATGGCTACACCTTC
>TRBJ1-5|TRBV2|-|-
CASSPRQGNQPQHF
TGTGCCAGCAGTCCGCGACAGGGCAATCAGCCCCAGCATTTT
>TRBJ2-5|TRBV6-5|-|few
CASSYLGGGGETQYF
TGTGCCAGCAGTTACTTAGGGGGGGGCGGTGAGACCCAGTACTTC
>TRBJ1-3|TRBV4-1|-|-
CASSQDSTVYSGNTIYF
TGCGCCAGCAGCCAAGACTCCACAGTCTACTCTGGAAACACCATATATTTT
>TRBJ1-4|TRBV25-1|TRBD1|-
CASSEDRETKKLFF
TGTGCCAGCAGTGAAGACAGGGAAACGAAAAAACTGTTTTTT
>TRBJ1-2|TRBV11-2|TRBD1|-
CASSLFPGGGSYGYTF
TGTGCCAGCAGCTTATTTCCAGGGGGCGGGAGCTATGGCTACACCTTC